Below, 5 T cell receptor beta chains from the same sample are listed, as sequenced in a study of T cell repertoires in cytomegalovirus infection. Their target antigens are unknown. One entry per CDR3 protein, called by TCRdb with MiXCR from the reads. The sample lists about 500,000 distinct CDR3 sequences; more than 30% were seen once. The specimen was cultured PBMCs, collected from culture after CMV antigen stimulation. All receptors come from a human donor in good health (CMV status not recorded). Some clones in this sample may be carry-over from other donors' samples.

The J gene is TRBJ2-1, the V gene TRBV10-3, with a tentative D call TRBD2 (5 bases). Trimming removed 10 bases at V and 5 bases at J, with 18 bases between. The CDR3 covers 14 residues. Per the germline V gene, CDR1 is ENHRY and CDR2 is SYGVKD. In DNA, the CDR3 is TGTGCCACCTCGCGGTATGACGGGAACAATGAGCAGTTCTTC. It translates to CATSRYDGNNEQFF.

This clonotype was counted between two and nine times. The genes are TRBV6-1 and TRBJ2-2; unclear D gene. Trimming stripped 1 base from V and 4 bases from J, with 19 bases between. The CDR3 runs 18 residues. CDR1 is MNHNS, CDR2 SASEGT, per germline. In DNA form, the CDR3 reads TGTGCCAGCAGTGAAGGAGCCTTACGGATTTGGGGCACCGGGGAGCTGTTTTTT. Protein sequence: CASSEGALRIWGTGELFF.

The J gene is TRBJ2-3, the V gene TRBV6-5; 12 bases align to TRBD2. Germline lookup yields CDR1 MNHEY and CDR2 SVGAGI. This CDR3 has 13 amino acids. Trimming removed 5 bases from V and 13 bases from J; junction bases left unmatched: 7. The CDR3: CASSRGLAGGKYF. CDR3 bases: TGTGCCAGCAGTCGCGGGCTAGCGGGAGGGAAGTATTTT.

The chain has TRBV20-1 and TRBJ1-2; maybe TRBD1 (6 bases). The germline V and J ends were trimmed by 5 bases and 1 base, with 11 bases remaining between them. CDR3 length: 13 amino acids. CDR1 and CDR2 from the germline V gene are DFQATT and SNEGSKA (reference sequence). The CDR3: CSARAGDNYGYTF. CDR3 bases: TGCAGTGCTCGGGCAGGGGATAACTATGGCTACACCTTC.

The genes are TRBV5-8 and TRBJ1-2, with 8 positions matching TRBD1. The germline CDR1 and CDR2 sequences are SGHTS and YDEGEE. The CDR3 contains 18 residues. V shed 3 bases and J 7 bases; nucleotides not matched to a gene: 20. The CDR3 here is CASSYLKGAGGDFGGYTF. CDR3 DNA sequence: TGTGCCAGCAGCTACCTAAAAGGGGCAGGGGGCGACTTCGGTGGCTACACCTTC.